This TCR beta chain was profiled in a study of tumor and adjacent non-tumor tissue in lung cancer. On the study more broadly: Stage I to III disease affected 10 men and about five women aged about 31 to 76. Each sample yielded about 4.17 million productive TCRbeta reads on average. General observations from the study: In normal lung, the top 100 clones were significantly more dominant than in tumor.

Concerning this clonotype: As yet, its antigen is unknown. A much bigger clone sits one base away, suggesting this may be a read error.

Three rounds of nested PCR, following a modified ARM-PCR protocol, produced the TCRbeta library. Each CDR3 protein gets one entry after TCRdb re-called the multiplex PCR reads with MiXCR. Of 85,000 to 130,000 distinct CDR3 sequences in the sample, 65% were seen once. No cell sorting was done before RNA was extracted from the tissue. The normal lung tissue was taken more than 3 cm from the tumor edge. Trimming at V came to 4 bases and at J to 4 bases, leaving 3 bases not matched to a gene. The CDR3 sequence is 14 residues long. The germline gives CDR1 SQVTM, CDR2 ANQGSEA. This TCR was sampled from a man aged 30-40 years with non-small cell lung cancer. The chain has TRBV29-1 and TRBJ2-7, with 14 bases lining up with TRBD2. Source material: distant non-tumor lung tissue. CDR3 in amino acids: CSVGGTSGGYEQYF. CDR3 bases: TGCAGCGTTGGAGGGACTAGCGGGGGATACGAGCAGTACTTC.